Presented here are 25 T cell receptor beta chains from one specimen sequenced in a study of OX40 agonist ivuxolimab in advanced cancers. The data were produced by immunoSEQ multiplex PCR, yet TCRdb's version contains in-frame clones alone and is incomplete. Here the sample spans fewer than 90,000 clones, 85% to 90% being singletons. This specimen consisted of CD4+ or CD8+ T cells sorted from blood, obtained in a trial of the OX40 agonist ivuxolimab. Receptor source: an adult with an advanced solid tumor such as melanoma, head and neck, liver or kidney cancer.

The chain combines TRBV28 with TRBJ1-6, with no clear D. Trimming removed 3 bases at V and 3 bases at J, with 12 bases between. The CDR3 is 16 amino acids. The V gene's germline CDR1 is MDHEN and CDR2 SYDVKM. The chain's CDR3 is CASSFDAEVYNSPLHF. The CDR3 DNA reads as TGTGCCAGCAGTTTCGACGCGGAGGTCTATAATTCACCCCTCCACTTT. Drawing the rest from reference TRBV28 and TRBJ1-6, the complete variable domain is DVKVTQSSRYLVKRTGEKVFLECVQDMDHENMFWYRQDPGLGLRLIYFSYDVKMKEKGDIPEGYSVSREKKERFSLILESASTNQTSMYLCASSFDAEVYNSPLHFGNGTRLTVT.

This sequence joins TRBV5-4 and TRBJ2-1, with 10 bases aligning to TRBD1. Per germline, CDR1 SGHNT and CDR2 YYREEE (reference sequence). This CDR3 is 16 amino acids long. After removal of 4 bases from V and 2 bases from J, the junction contained 6 bases not matched to a gene. Here the CDR3 reads CASSKGTGVPYNEQFF. CDR3 in DNA: TGTGCCAGCAGCAAGGGGACAGGGGTGCCCTACAATGAGCAGTTCTTC. The complete variable domain, with remaining parts taken from reference TRBV5-4 and TRBJ2-1, reads ETGVTQSPTHLIKTRGQQVTLRCSSQSGHNTVSWYQQALGQGPQFIFQYYREEENGRGNFPPRFSGLQFPNYSSELNVNALELDDSALYLCASSKGTGVPYNEQFFGPGTRLTVL.

This clone was counted a few times. The genes are TRBV9 and TRBJ2-3; D is ambiguous. The CDR3 runs to 14 residues. Germline loops: CDR1 SGDLS, CDR2 YYNGEE. Trimming cost V 0 bases and J 1 base, with 6 bases left between them. CDR3 DNA sequence: TGTGCCAGCAGCGTAGCTACCCGCACAGATACGCAGTATTTT. Amino acid sequence: CASSVATRTDTQYF. Full variable domain (missing parts from reference TRBV9 and TRBJ2-3): DSGVTQTPKHLITATGQRVTLRCSPRSGDLSVYWYQQSLDQGLQFLIQYYNGEERAKGNILERFSAQQFPDLHSELNLSSLELGDSALYFCASSVATRTDTQYFGPGTRLTVL.

The gene calls are TRBV28 and TRBJ1-6; unclear D gene. From germline, CDR1 is MDHEN and CDR2 SYDVKM. Trimming stripped 7 bases from V and 8 bases from J, with 9 bases between. There are 12 residues in the CDR3. The CDR3 DNA reads as TGTGCCAGCACCAACCCCTATTCACCCCTCCACTTT. It translates to CASTNPYSPLHF.

This sequence joins TRBV7-9 and TRBJ2-1, with D maybe TRBD2 (6 bases). CDR3 length: 13 residues. V lost 1 base to trimming and J lost 9 bases, with 10 bases between them. Germline values: CDR1 SEHNR, CDR2 FQNEAQ (reference sequence). For the CDR3, the DNA is TGTGCCAGCAGCTTAGGTCGGGGGAGTGAGCAGTTCTTC. It encodes CASSLGRGSEQFF.

The chain is built from TRBV10-3 and TRBJ2-2; no firm D call. This CDR3 contains 12 residues. Between the trimmed V and J ends, which lost 6 bases and 4 bases, there was a span of 6 bases. CDR1 ENHRY and CDR2 SYGVKD come from the germline V gene. The CDR3 loop is CAISTLTGELFF. As DNA, the CDR3 is TGTGCCATCAGCACTCTCACCGGGGAGCTGTTTTTT.

The chain carries TRBV2 and TRBJ2-3; D unclear. The CDR3 sequence is 11 residues long. Germline V gene sequence: CDR1 SNHLY, CDR2 FYNNEI. V was shortened by 5 bases and J by 3 bases, with 3 bases between the two germline ends. The CDR3 reads CASSLTDTQYF. For the CDR3, the DNA is TGTGCCAGCAGTTTAACAGATACGCAGTATTTT.

V usage is TRBV19 and J usage is TRBJ2-3, with D maybe TRBD2 (6 bases). Germline CDR1 and CDR2: LNHDA and SQIVND (reference sequence). Trimming took off 9 bases at V and 0 bases at J, with 16 bases between the two ends. This CDR3 is built from 15 residues. CDR3 sequence: CASAHGGASTDTQYF. DNA of the CDR3: TGTGCCAGCGCTCACGGGGGAGCTAGCACAGATACGCAGTATTTT.

The genes are TRBV19 and TRBJ2-3; TRBD2 aligns across 9 bases. V shed 3 bases, J shed 6 bases, and the junction held 10 bases outside the gene matches. This CDR3 is 16 amino acids long. The germline CDR1 and CDR2 sequences are LNHDA and SQIVND (reference sequence). The CDR3 loop is CASSMVGGRGADTQYF. The CDR3 bases are TGTGCCAGTAGTATGGTCGGCGGGAGGGGGGCCGATACGCAGTATTTT.

V is TRBV27 and J is TRBJ2-7, with D perhaps being TRBD1 or TRBD2 (6 bases each). Deletions cut 5 bases from V and 5 bases from J, with 16 bases between. The germline CDR1 and CDR2 sequences are MNHEY and SMNVEV (reference sequence). The CDR3 runs 14 residues. Here the CDR3 reads CASSPREGEDEQYF. The DNA of the CDR3 is TGTGCCAGCAGTCCGCGTGAGGGGGAGGACGAGCAGTACTTC.

V is TRBV6-5 and J is TRBJ2-3; TRBD1 might be the D (5 bases). The germline V and J ends were trimmed by 0 bases and 5 bases, with 12 bases remaining between them. The CDR3 contains 15 residues. Per germline, CDR1 MNHEY and CDR2 SVGAGI. The CDR3 region has the DNA TGTGCCAGCAGTTACTCCGTGGGGCAAAAAGATACGCAGTATTTT. This encodes CASSYSVGQKDTQYF.

V gene TRBV11-1 combines with J gene TRBJ2-1; D unresolved. The CDR3 totals 16 residues. Germline lookup yields CDR1 SGHAT and CDR2 FQDESV (reference sequence). V was clipped by 1 base and J by 6 bases, with 16 bases between them. The CDR3 protein is CASSLVTSLTGNEQFF. CDR3 nucleotide sequence: TGTGCCAGCAGCTTAGTAACTTCGTTAACGGGCAATGAGCAGTTCTTC.

The chain has TRBV7-2 and TRBJ2-1; D remains ambiguous. This CDR3 has 11 residues. V was shortened by 5 bases and J by 8 bases, with 7 bases between the two germline ends. Germline V gives CDR1 SGHTA, CDR2 FQGNSA. CDR3 DNA sequence: TGTGCCAGCAGCCACCTCGATGAGCAGTTCTTC. It is translated as CASSHLDEQFF.

The V call is TRBV9, the J call TRBJ2-3; D unresolved. This CDR3 is 15 amino acids long. Germline values: CDR1 SGDLS, CDR2 YYNGEE. The germline V and J ends were trimmed by 3 bases and 2 bases, with 13 bases remaining between them. The CDR3: CASSGIASITDTQYF. Written as DNA, the CDR3 is TGTGCCAGCAGCGGGATAGCTTCCATCACAGATACGCAGTATTTT.

The gene calls are TRBV7-9 and TRBJ1-2; 7 bases match TRBD1. The CDR3 is 13 residues long. Trimming took 6 bases from V and 4 from J; bases not matched to a gene: 5. CDR1 SEHNR and CDR2 FQNEAQ come from the germline V gene (reference sequence). CDR3 nucleotides: TGTGCCAGCAGGTCGGACAGGAGCTATGGCTACACCTTC. Protein sequence: CASRSDRSYGYTF.

With regard to this clone: Germline is not matched at one junction end, which may reflect a read error. The chain employs TRBV5-1 and TRBJ1-1; D is undetermined. Germline V CDR1 and CDR2: SGHRS, YFSETQ. This CDR3 has 13 residues. The CDR3 DNA reads as TGTGCCAGCAGCTTACTGGGTAACACTGAAGCTTTCTTT. It encodes CASSLLGNTEAFF. The variable domain in full, with the rest retrieved from reference TRBV5-1 and TRBJ1-1, is KAGVTQTPRYLIKTRGQQVTLSCSPISGHRSVSWYQQTPGQGLQFLFEYFSETQRNKGNFPGRFSGRQFSNSRSEMNVSTLELGDSALYLCASSLLGNTEAFFGQGTRLTVV.

This chain joins TRBV19 and TRBJ2-7; TRBD1 agrees at 10 bases. Germline assignment: CDR1 LNHDA and CDR2 SQIVND (reference sequence). J gave up 3 bases and V 4 bases, and 3 bases lay outside the gene matches. The CDR3 is made up of 14 amino acids. CDR3 amino acids: CASSTTGGIYEQYF. CDR3 sequence (DNA): TGTGCCAGTAGTACGACAGGGGGCATCTACGAGCAGTACTTC.

The rearrangement joins TRBV15 to TRBJ1-3; D remains ambiguous. V gave up 3 bases and J gave up 0 bases, with 9 bases separating them. Germline lookup yields CDR1 LNHNV and CDR2 YYDKDF (reference sequence). This CDR3 region has 15 residues. CDR3 loop: CATSRGRDSGNTIYF. The CDR3 DNA reads TGTGCCACCAGCAGGGGTAGGGACTCTGGAAACACCATATATTTT.

This chain connects TRBV27 to TRBJ2-7; 8 nucleotides align to TRBD2. The V segment lost 5 bases and the J segment 2 bases; nucleotides outside the gene matches: 17. The CDR3 consists of 18 residues. Germline V gene data show CDR1 as MNHEY and CDR2 as SMNVEV (reference sequence). For the CDR3, the DNA is TGTGCCAGCAGTCCCCGTGGGGCGGGAGGTCAAAAGCCCTACGAGCAGTACTTC. It codes for CASSPRGAGGQKPYEQYF.

The genes are TRBV11-2 and TRBJ2-4; tentative D call: TRBD1 (7 bases). Trimming cost V 2 bases and J 0 bases, with 17 bases left between them. The CDR3 spans 18 residues. Germline CDR1 is SGHAT and CDR2 is FQNNGV. CDR3 residues: CASSLPRGRDIAKNIQYF. The CDR3 DNA reads TGTGCCAGCAGCTTACCGAGGGGGCGGGATATAGCCAAAAACATTCAGTACTTC.

The sample holds one count of this clone. This CDR3 is CASSETGGNGYTF. CDR3 DNA sequence: TGTGCCAGCAGTGAGACAGGGGGCAATGGCTACACCTTC. The rearrangement links TRBV2 to TRBJ1-2; TRBD1 agrees at 10 bases. CDR1 is SNHLY and CDR2 is FYNNEI in the germline V gene. The CDR3 has 13 amino acids. Trimming took 3 bases from V and 6 from J; bases not matched to a gene: 1.

The V gene is TRBV2, the J gene TRBJ2-7; 10 nucleotides line up with TRBD1. The CDR3 has 15 residues. The germline CDR1 and CDR2 sequences are SNHLY and FYNNEI. V shed 3 bases, J shed 8 bases, and the junction held 10 bases outside the gene matches. Here the CDR3 reads CASSDRQGASGKQYF. In DNA, the CDR3 is TGTGCCAGCAGTGATCGACAGGGGGCAAGCGGAAAGCAGTACTTC.

The chain is built from TRBV5-1 and TRBJ2-3; 12 bases align to TRBD2. The CDR3 consists of 19 residues. V shed 4 bases and J 5 bases; nucleotides not matched to a gene: 17. Germline V gives CDR1 SGHRS, CDR2 YFSETQ. Here the CDR3 DNA reads TGCGCCAGCAGCCTGGGACTAGCGGGCAACCAAAAGTGGGTAGATACGCAGTATTTT. Protein product: CASSLGLAGNQKWVDTQYF.

The chain recombines TRBV5-1 with TRBJ1-2; D gene uncertain. The CDR3 totals 11 residues. V was cut by 1 base and J by 8 bases, with 6 bases left in between. In germline, CDR1 is SGHRS, CDR2 YFSETQ. The CDR3: CASSLREGYTF. The CDR3 bases are TGCGCCAGCAGCTTGAGGGAGGGCTACACCTTC.

The rearrangement joins TRBV6-1 to TRBJ2-7; TRBD2 might be the D (5 bases). Trimming stripped 10 bases from V and 2 bases from J, with 15 bases between. The germline V gene has CDR1 MNHNS and CDR2 SASEGT. The CDR3 covers 13 residues. The CDR3 region has the DNA TGTGCCACTCTTCTACTAGTCCCCTACGAGCAGTACTTC. Amino acid sequence: CATLLLVPYEQYF.